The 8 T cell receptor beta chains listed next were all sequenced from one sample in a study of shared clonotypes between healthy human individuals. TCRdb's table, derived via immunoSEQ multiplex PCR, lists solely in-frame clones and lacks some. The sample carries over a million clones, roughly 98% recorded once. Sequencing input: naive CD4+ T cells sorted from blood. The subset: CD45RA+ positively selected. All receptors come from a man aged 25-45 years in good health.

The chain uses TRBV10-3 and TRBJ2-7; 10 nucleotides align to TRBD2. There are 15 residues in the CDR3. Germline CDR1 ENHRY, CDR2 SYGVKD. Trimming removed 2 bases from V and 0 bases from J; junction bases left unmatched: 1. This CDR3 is CAISERTSGSYEQYF. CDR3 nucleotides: TGTGCCATCAGTGAGCGGACTAGCGGCTCCTACGAGCAGTACTTC.

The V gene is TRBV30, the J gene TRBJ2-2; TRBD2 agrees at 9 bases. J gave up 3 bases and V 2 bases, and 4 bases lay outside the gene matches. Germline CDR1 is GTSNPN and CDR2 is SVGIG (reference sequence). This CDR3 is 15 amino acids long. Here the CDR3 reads CAWSKIAGDTGELFF. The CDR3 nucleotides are TGTGCCTGGAGTAAGATAGCGGGAGACACCGGGGAGCTGTTTTTT.

Here the CDR3 reads CASSRLAGGRPYNEQFF. CDR3 bases: TGTGCCAGCAGCCGGCTAGCGGGAGGCCGCCCCTACAATGAGCAGTTCTTC. The chain uses TRBV14 and TRBJ2-1, with 11 bases aligning to TRBD2. The V gene end was trimmed by 4 bases and the J gene end by 2 bases; junction bases not matched to a gene: 7. Germline lookup yields CDR1 SGHDN and CDR2 FVKESK. The CDR3 is made up of 17 amino acids.

CDR3 in amino acids: CASSERGGGRSYNEQFF. The CDR3 DNA sequence: TGCGCCAGCAGCGAACGAGGGGGCGGGAGGAGTTACAATGAGCAGTTCTTC. The chain joins TRBV4-1 to TRBJ2-1; possible D gene TRBD2, 8 bases. V was pared by 5 bases and J by 4 bases, with 21 bases between. There are 17 residues in the CDR3. The germline CDR1 and CDR2 sequences are MGHRA and YSYEKL.

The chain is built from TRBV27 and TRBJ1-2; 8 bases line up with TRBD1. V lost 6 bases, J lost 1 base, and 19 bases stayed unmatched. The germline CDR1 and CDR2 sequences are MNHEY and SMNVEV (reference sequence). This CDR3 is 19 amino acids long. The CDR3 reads CASSVTHSGKQGGNYGYTF. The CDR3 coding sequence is TGTGCCAGCAGCGTCACCCACAGTGGGAAACAGGGGGGTAACTATGGCTACACCTTC.

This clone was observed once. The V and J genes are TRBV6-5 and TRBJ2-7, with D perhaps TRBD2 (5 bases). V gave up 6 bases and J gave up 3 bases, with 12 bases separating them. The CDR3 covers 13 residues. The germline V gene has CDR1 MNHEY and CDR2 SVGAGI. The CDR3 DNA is TGTGCCAGCAGGGACTCGGGCATCTACGAGCAGTACTTC. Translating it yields CASRDSGIYEQYF.

The CDR3: CASHRDRGRTEAFF. The CDR3 DNA reads TGTGCCAGCCACCGGGACAGGGGGCGGACTGAAGCTTTCTTT. V usage is TRBV28 and J usage is TRBJ1-1; TRBD1 agrees at 12 bases. Germline loops: CDR1 MDHEN, CDR2 SYDVKM. After removal of 8 bases from V and 5 bases from J, the junction contained 6 bases not matched to a gene. This CDR3 spans 14 amino acids.

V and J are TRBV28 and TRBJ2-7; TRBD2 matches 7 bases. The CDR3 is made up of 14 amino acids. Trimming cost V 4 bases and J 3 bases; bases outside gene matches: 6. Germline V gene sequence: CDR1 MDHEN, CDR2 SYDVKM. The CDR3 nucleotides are TGTGCCAGCAGTTCCCCCGGGACTAACTACGAGCAGTACTTC. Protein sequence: CASSSPGTNYEQYF.